This T cell receptor (beta chain) was observed in a study of cytomegalovirus exposure and HLA in healthy donors. General study results and limits: Most TCR sequences were uncommon, yet certain public TCRs appeared in many donors. CMV antigen specificity of a few CMV-associated chains was confirmed in vitro. In presence/absence analyses, roughly uniform sequencing depth across donors was assumed. Certain indistinguishable V segments, among them TRBV6-2 and TRBV6-3, were excluded.

Germline V gene lookup returns CDR1 SGHDT and CDR2 YYEEEE. The CDR3 has 12 amino acids. V dropped 0 bases and J dropped 3 bases, with 4 bases sitting between them. Vbeta (60) and Jbeta (13) primers were used in the PCR. Clones were sequenced by immunoSEQ multiplex PCR, and TCRdb holds only the in-frame ones, with some missing. The sample includes fewer than 90,000 clones, around 74% of them seen just once. Regarding this clone: Its antigen is unidentified. The sample holds other DNA sequences that translate to the same CDR3.

This TCR was sampled from a man aged 25 to 45 in good health and CMV-seropositive. Sample: PBMCs. V gene TRBV5-6 combines with J gene TRBJ2-7; D is undetermined. The CDR3 spells CASSLALYEQYF. CDR3 DNA: TGTGCCAGCAGCTTGGCACTCTACGAGCAGTACTTC.